These 5 T cell receptor beta chains were sequenced from one sample in a study of OX40 agonist ivuxolimab in advanced cancers. Sequencing was performed with immunoSEQ multiplex PCR; in TCRdb, only in-frame clones are kept and a portion is missing. The sample holds some 96,000 clones, 89% seen once. Sequenced here: CD4+ or CD8+ T cells sorted from blood, sampled in a trial of the OX40 agonist ivuxolimab. These receptors were taken from an adult with an advanced solid tumor such as melanoma, head and neck, liver or kidney cancer.

The V call is TRBV28, the J call TRBJ2-3; D gene uncertain. The V end lost 5 bases, the J end lost 7 bases, and 13 bases lay between the germline ends. The CDR3 extends over 13 amino acids. Per the germline V gene, CDR1 is MDHEN and CDR2 is SYDVKM. Here the CDR3 reads CASSPPRLNTQYF. For the CDR3, the DNA is TGTGCCAGCAGTCCTCCGCGGCTAAATACGCAGTATTTT.

The chain joins TRBV27 to TRBJ2-1; 10 bases are a match to TRBD2. The CDR3 runs 16 residues. V lost 3 bases and J lost 1; bases outside the gene matches: 3. CDR1 and CDR2 from the germline V gene are MNHEY and SMNVEV (reference sequence). CDR3 sequence (DNA): TGTGCCAGCAGTTTCGCTAGCGGGAGATCCTACAATGAGCAGTTCTTC. Its protein product is CASSFASGRSYNEQFF.

This clone was counted a single time. The chain links TRBV11-1 to TRBJ2-3, with D unresolved. The CDR3 has 12 amino acids. In germline, CDR1 is SGHAT, CDR2 FQDESV (reference sequence). Trimming left V 5 bases short and J 2 bases short, with 5 bases between. The CDR3 nucleotides read TGTGCCAGCAGCAGACTCACAGATACGCAGTATTTT. The encoded protein is CASSRLTDTQYF.

The chain employs TRBV5-1 and TRBJ2-7, with D perhaps assigned TRBD1 or TRBD2 (5 bases each). V was cut by 6 bases and J by 5 bases, with 15 bases left in between. Germline-derived CDR1 and CDR2 are SGHRS and YFSETQ. The CDR3 is 13 amino acids. The CDR3 region has the DNA TGCGCCAGCAAACTGGCCGGGGCCCACGAGCAGTACTTC. It specifies CASKLAGAHEQYF.

As DNA, the CDR3 is TGTGCCAGCAGAACCTACAATGAGCAGTTCTTC. Its translation is CASRTYNEQFF. The chain employs TRBV28 and TRBJ2-1; D is unclear. Between the trimmed V and J ends, which lost 6 bases and 2 bases, there was a span of 2 bases. This CDR3 region has 11 residues. Looked up from germline, CDR1 is MDHEN and CDR2 is SYDVKM.